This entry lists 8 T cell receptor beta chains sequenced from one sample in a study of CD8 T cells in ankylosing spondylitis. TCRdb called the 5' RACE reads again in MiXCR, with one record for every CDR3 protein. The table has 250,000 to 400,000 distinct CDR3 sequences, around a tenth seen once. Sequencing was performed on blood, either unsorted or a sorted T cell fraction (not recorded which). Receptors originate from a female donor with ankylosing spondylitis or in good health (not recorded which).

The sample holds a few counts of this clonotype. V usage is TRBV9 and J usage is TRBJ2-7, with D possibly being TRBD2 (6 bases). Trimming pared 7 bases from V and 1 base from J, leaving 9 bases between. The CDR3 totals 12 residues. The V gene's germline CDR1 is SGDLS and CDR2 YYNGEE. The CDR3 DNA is TGTGCCAGCGGAGGGTTGTCCTACGAGCAGTACTTC. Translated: CASGGLSYEQYF. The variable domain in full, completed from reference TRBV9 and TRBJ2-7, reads DSGVTQTPKHLITATGQRVTLRCSPRSGDLSVYWYQQSLDQGLQFLIQYYNGEERAKGNILERFSAQQFPDLHSELNLSSLELGDSALYFCASGGLSYEQYFGPGTRLTVT.

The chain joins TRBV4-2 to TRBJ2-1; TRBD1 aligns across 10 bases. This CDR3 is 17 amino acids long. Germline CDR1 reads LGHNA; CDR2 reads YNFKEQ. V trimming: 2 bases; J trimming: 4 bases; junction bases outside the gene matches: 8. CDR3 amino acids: CASSQLTPGQGYNEQFF. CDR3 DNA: TGTGCCAGCAGCCAACTTACCCCGGGACAGGGGTACAATGAGCAGTTCTTC.

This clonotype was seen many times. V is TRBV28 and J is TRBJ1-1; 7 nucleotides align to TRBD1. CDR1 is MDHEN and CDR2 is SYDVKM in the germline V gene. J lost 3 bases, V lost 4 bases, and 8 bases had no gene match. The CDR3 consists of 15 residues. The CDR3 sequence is CASSSETGRDTEAFF. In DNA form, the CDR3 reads TGTGCCAGCAGTTCGGAGACAGGGCGAGACACTGAAGCTTTCTTT.

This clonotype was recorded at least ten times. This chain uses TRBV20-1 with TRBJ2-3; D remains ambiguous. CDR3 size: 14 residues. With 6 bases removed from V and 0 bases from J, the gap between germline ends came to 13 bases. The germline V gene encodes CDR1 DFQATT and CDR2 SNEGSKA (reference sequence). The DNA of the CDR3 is TGCAGTGCCCCCAAAGGGCGAAGCACAGATACGCAGTATTTT. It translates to CSAPKGRSTDTQYF.

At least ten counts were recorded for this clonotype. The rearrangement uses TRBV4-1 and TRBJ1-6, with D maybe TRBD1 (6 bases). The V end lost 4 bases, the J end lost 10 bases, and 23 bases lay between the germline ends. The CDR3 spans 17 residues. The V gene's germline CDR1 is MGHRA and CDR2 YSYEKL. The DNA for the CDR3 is TGCGCCAGCAGCCTCCCTCTTCCCAGGGGCTTAGGGTCACCCCTCCACTTT. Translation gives CASSLPLPRGLGSPLHF.

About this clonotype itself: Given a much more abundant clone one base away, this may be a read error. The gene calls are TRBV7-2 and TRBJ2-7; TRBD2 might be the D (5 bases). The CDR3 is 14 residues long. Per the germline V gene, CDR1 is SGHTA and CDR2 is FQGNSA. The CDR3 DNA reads TGTGGCAGCAGCTTAACCCTCGGGACCTACGAGCAGTACTTC. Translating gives CGSSLTLGTYEQYF.

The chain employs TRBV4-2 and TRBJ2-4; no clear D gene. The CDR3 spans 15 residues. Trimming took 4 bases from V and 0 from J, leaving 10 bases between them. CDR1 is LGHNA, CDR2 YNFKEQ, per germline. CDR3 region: CASSRSRLAKNIQYF. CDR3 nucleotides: TGTGCCAGCAGCCGCTCTCGACTAGCCAAAAACATTCAGTACTTC.

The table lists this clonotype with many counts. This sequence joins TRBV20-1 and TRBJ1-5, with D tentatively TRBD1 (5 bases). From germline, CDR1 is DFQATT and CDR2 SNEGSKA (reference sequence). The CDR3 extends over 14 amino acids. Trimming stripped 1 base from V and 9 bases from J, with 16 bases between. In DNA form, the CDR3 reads TGCAGTGCTAGAGGGGACCTAAATGTATTGCCCCAGCATTTT. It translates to CSARGDLNVLPQHF.